The source of this TCR beta chain is a study of CD8+CD57+ T cells in acquired aplastic anemia. As for the study in general: Sorted CD4+ and CD8+ cells yielded DNA averaging approximately 3.5 ug.

Template material for TCR beta VDJ and CDR3 profiling consisted of genomic DNA. TCRdb recomputed calls from the reads with MiXCR, one row per CDR3 protein. This table holds around 190,000 distinct CDR3 sequences, over 60% found once. CDR1 SGHRS and CDR2 YFSETQ come from the germline V gene. The CDR3 length is 16 residues. V was pared by 0 bases and J by 3 bases, with 12 bases between. This clonotype was picked up a small number of times. The receptor comes from a human donor in good health. V is TRBV5-1 and J is TRBJ1-4; D call uncertain. Specimen: sorted CD4+, CD8+, or CD8+CD57+ T cells (not recorded which) from PBMCs. CDR3 nucleotides: TGCGCCAGCAGCTTGGCATCTCGCGGACCTAATGAAAAACTGTTTTTT. Translation gives CASSLASRGPNEKLFF.